Included here is one T cell receptor beta chain sequence, with context. Antigen specificity is unknown. The sample holds other DNA sequences that translate to the same CDR3. These data are taken from a study of brain T cells in children with intractable seizures. Study findings and constraints: Pre- and post-surgery blood differed in depth, so pre-surgery absences may be undersampling. HCMV serostatus was not known, and viral specificity came from CDR3 similarity only.

Sample time point: blood from clinic visit 5 months post-surgery; TSC patient then seizure free. Surgery cases with the highest brain T cell transcript signatures were chosen for sequencing. At least one anti-epileptic drug was given before surgery. Profiling relied on immunoSEQ multiplex PCR, and the TCRdb table lists in-frame clones only, not all of them. Of 340,000 or so clones listed, approximately 93% were seen once; the top ten hold 4.5% to 7%. The CDR3 spans 12 residues. Per the germline V gene, CDR1 is LNHDA and CDR2 is SQIVND (reference sequence). Trimming left V 3 bases short and J 1 base short, with 2 bases between.

The source of this sequence is a boy in the first two years of life with tuberous sclerosis and intractable seizures. The sample here was peripheral blood, taken roughly 5 months after surgery. The chain couples TRBV19 to TRBJ2-3; D is undetermined. The CDR3, as DNA: TGTGCCAGTAGTATTGGCACAGATACGCAGTATTTT. Its translation: CASSIGTDTQYF.